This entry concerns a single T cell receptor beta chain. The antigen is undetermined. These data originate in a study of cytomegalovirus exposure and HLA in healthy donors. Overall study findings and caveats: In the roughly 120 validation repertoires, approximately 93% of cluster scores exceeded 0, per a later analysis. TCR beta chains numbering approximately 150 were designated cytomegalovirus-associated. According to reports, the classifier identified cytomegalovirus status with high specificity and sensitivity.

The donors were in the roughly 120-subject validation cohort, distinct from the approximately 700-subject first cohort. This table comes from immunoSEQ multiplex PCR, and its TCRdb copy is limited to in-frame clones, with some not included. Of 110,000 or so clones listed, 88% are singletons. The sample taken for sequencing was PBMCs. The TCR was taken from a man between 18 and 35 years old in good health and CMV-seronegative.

CDR3 amino acids: CASVKRLAGPGTFGELFF. CDR3 in DNA: TGTGCCAGTGTAAAAAGACTAGCGGGACCCGGGACGTTTGGGGAGCTGTTTTTT. V usage is TRBV2 and J usage is TRBJ2-2; TRBD2 agrees at 11 bases. V trimming: 9 bases; J trimming: 8 bases; junction bases outside the gene matches: 20. Looked up from germline, CDR1 is SNHLY and CDR2 is FYNNEI. The CDR3 extends over 18 amino acids. The full variable domain, with the rest looked up from reference TRBV2 and TRBJ2-2, is EPEVTQTPSHQVTQMGQEVILRCVPISNHLYFYWYRQILGQKVEFLVSFYNNEISEKSEIFDDQFSVERPDGSNFTLKIRSTKLEDSAMYFCASVKRLAGPGTFGELFFGEGSRLTVL.